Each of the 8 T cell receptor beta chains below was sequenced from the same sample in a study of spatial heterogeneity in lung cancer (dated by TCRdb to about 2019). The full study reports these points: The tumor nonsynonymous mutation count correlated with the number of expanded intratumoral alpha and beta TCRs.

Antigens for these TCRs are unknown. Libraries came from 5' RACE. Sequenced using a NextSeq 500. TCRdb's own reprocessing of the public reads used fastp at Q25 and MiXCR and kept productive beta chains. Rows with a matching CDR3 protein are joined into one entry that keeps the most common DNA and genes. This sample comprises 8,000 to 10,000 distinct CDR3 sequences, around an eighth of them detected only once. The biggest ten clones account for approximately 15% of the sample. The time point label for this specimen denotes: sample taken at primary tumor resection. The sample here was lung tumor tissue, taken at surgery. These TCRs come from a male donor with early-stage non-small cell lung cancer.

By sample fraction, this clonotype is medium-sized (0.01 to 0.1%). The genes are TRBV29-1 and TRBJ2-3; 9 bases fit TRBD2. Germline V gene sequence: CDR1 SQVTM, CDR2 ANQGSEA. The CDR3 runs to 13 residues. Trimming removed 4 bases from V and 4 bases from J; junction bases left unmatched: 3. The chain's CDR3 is CSVVPSGADTQYF. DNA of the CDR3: TGCAGCGTTGTTCCTAGCGGGGCAGATACGCAGTATTTT.

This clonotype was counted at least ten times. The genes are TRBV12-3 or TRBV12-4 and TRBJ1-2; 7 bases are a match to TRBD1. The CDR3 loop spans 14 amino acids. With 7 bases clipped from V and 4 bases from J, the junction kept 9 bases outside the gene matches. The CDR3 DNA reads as TGTGCCAGCACTAGGACAGGAGGAGTCTATGGCTACACCTTC. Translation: CASTRTGGVYGYTF.

The DNA of the CDR3 is TGTGCCTGGAGCCCAGGGGGCCACTATGGCTACACCTTC. Translating it yields CAWSPGGHYGYTF. This chain connects TRBV30 to TRBJ1-2, with 8 bases identical to TRBD1. This CDR3 comprises 13 residues. Germline V gene data show CDR1 as GTSNPN and CDR2 as SVGIG (reference sequence). V was clipped by 3 bases and J by 3 bases; unmatched bases: 3.

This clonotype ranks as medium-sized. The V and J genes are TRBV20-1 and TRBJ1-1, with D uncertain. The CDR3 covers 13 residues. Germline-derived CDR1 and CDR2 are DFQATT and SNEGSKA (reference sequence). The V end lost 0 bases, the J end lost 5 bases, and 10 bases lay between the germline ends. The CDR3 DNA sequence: TGCAGTGCTAGAGAGAGGGTGAGAACTGAAGCTTTCTTT. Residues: CSARERVRTEAFF.

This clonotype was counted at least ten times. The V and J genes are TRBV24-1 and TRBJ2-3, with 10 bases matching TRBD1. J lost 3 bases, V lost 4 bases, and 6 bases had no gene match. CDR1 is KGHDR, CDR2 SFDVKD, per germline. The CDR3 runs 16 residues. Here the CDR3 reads CATSEQPGQGTDTQYF. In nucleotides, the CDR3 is TGTGCCACCAGTGAGCAACCGGGACAGGGGACAGATACGCAGTATTTT.

The CDR3 sequence: CASSLEGRGTGELFF. The CDR3 region has the DNA TGTGCCAGCAGTTTGGAAGGGCGAGGCACCGGGGAGCTGTTTTTT. This chain uses TRBV27 with TRBJ2-2; D remains unclear. Germline V gene sequence: CDR1 MNHEY, CDR2 SMNVEV (reference sequence). The CDR3 length is 15 residues. V was trimmed by 3 bases and J by 4 bases, leaving 12 bases between them.

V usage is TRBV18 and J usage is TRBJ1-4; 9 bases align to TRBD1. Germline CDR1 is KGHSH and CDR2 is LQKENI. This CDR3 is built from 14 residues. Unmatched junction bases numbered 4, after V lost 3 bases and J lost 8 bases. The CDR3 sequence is CASSPGQGNEKLFF. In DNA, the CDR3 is TGTGCCAGCTCACCGGGACAGGGAAACGAAAAACTGTTTTTT.

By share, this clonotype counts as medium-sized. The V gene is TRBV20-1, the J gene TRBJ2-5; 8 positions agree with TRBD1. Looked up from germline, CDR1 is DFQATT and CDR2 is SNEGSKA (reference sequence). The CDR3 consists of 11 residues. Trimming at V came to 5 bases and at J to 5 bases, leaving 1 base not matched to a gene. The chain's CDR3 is CSAYRGETQYF. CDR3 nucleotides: TGCAGTGCTTACAGGGGGGAGACCCAGTACTTC.